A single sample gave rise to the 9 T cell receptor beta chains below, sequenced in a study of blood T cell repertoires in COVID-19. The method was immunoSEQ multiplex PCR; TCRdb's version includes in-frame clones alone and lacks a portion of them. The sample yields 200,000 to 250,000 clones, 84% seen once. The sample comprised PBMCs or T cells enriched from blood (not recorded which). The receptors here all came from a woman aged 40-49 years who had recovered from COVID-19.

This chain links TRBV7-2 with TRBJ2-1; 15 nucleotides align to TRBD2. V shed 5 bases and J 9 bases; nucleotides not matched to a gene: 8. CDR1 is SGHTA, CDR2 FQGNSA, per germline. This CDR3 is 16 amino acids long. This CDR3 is CASSQKGLAGGVEQFF. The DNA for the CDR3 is TGTGCCAGCAGCCAAAAAGGACTAGCGGGAGGGGTTGAGCAGTTCTTC.

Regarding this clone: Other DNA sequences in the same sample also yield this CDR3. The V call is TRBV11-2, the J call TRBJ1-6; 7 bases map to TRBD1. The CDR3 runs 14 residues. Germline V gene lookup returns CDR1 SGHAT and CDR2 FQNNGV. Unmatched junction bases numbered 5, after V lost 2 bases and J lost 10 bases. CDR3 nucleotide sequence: TGTGCCAGCAGCTTAAGACAGGGTGGCTCACCCCTCCACTTT. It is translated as CASSLRQGGSPLHF.

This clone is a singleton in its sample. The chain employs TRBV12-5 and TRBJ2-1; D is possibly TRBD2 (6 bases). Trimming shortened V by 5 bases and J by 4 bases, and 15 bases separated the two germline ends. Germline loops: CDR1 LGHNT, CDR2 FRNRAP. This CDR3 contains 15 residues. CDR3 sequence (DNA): TGTGCTAGTGGTCCGGGGCTAGCGACTTACAATGAGCAGTTCTTC. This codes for CASGPGLATYNEQFF.

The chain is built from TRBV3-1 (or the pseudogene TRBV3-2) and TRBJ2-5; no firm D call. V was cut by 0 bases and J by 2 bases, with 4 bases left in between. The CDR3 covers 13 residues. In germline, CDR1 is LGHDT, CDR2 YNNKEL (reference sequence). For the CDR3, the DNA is TGTGCCAGCAGCCAAGACCAGCAAGAGACCCAGTACTTC. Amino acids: CASSQDQQETQYF.

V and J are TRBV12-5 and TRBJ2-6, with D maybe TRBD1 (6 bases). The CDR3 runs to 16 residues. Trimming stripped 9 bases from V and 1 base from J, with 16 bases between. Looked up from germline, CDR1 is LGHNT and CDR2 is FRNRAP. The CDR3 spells CASGSGARSGANVLTF. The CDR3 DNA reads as TGTGCTAGCGGCTCAGGGGCCCGGTCTGGGGCCAACGTCCTGACTTTC.

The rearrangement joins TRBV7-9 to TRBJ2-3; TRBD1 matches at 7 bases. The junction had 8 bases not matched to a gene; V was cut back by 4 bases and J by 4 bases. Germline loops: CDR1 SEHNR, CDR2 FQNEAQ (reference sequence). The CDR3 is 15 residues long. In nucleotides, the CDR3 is TGTGCCAGCAGCTCCGACAGGGAGAGGGCAGATACGCAGTATTTT. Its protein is CASSSDRERADTQYF.

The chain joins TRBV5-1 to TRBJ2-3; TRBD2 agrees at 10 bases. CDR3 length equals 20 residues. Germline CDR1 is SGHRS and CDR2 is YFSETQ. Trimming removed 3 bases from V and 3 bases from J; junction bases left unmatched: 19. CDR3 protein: CASSSLGQGRASGRTDTQYF. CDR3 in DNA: TGCGCCAGCAGCTCGTTAGGACAGGGTAGGGCTAGCGGGAGAACAGATACGCAGTATTTT.

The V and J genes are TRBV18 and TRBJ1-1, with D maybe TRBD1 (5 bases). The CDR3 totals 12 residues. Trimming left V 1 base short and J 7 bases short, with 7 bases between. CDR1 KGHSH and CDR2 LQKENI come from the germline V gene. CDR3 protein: CASSPRGDEAFF. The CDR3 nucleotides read TGTGCCAGCTCACCACGGGGGGATGAAGCTTTCTTT.

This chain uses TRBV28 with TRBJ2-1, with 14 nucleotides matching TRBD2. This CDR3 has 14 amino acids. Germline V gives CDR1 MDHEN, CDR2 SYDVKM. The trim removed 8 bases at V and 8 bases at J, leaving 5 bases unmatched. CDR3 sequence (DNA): TGTGCCAGCGGGACTAGCGGGAGCGGTTATGAGCAGTTCTTC. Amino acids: CASGTSGSGYEQFF.